This TCR delta chain was found in a study of delta chains in infants with herpesvirus infections. At the level of the study: Ugandan infants were followed prospectively from birth through primary CMV infection.

Overall study results and limits: Among under 20 CMV-infected infants, 4 showed the public Vdelta1 clonotype.

This clone is labeled large. The antigen is unknown. Germline CDR1 TSWWSYY, CDR2 QGS. The CDR3 spans 24 residues. Trimming cost V 2 bases and J 7 bases; bases outside gene matches: 32. PBMC RNA was reverse transcribed using gamma-chain- and delta-chain-specific primers. TCRdb reran clone calling via CATT on the RT-PCR reads. Of around 1,700 delta-chain clones listed, about 7% are singletons. The chain has TRDV1 and TRDJ1, with 12 bases that match TRDD3. Sequencing used peripheral blood, obtained at time point 1 of longitudinal follow-up. The receptor's source is a human donor who was a Ugandan infant, either HIV-exposed or HIV-unexposed (not recorded which). CDR3 loop: CALGEKTPPAFRTILGDTAGKLIF. CDR3 in DNA: TGTGCTCTTGGGGAAAAAACCCCTCCTGCCTTCCGAACCATACTGGGGGATACAGCGGGTAAACTCATCTTT.